Listed below are T cell receptor beta chains from one sample, sequenced in a study of T cell responses to AZD1222 COVID-19 vaccine. Profiled with immunoSEQ multiplex PCR; TCRdb holds only in-frame clones, not every one. Among fewer than 150,000 clones, 70% to 85% were seen once, and the ten largest hold 5.5% to 8%. The starting material was peripheral blood, obtained on day 0 of AZD1222 vaccination. These receptor sequences come from an adult in good health. Each CDR3 is given with its conserved first and last residue. Each record gives: V gene, clone size, J gene, D gene, CDR3 DNA, CDR3 protein. The D gene is left open where the match is weak. Only part of the rows carry a size: once, few, many, or a class if the clone is expanded.

>TRBV28|.|TRBJ2-7|.
TGTGCCAGCCGGGGAAGGGGGAGCACCTACGAGCAGTACTTC
CASRGRGSTYEQYF
>TRBV7-8|.|TRBJ2-7|.
TGTGCCAGCAGCTTCCCGACAGCTCCCTACGAGCAGTACTTC
CASSFPTAPYEQYF
>TRBV6-2/TRBV6-3|.|TRBJ2-5|.
TGTGCCAGCAGTTACGAGATCTGGGTATCGGAGACCCAGTACTTC
CASSYEIWVSETQYF
>TRBV28|.|TRBJ1-4|.
TGTGCCAGCAGTTACCCGAGGGAGATAGACAAGGCAACTAATGAAAAACTGTTTTTT
CASSYPREIDKATNEKLFF
>TRBV28|once|TRBJ1-3|TRBD1
TGTGCCAGCAGTGGCAGGGGGCCAGGAAACACCATATATTTT
CASSGRGPGNTIYF
>TRBV6-5|.|TRBJ1-2|.
TGTGCCAGCACCCCCCGAGGAGGAATCTATGGCTACACCTTC
CASTPRGGIYGYTF
>TRBV6-4|few|TRBJ2-3|.
TGTGCCAGCAGTGGGACCGGGGGCAGCACAGATACGCAGTATTTT
CASSGTGGSTDTQYF
>TRBV7-2|.|TRBJ2-3|.
TGTGCCAGCAGCTTAGCGAGGGGCACAGATACGCAGTATTTT
CASSLARGTDTQYF
>TRBV18|.|TRBJ1-3|TRBD1
TGTGCCAGCTCACGGACAGGGGGAGACACCATATATTTT
CASSRTGGDTIYF
>TRBV19|few|TRBJ2-6|.
TGTGCCAGTAGTATAGGGGTCTATGGGGCCAACGTCCTGACTTTC
CASSIGVYGANVLTF
>TRBV10-3|once|TRBJ1-2|.
TGTGCCATCAGTGAGTCCTCGGGGCCGGGGACCTTC
CAISESSGPGTF
>TRBV6-5|.|TRBJ2-1|TRBD2
TGTGCCAGCAGCCACACTAGCGGGGGGTACAATGAGCAGTTCTTC
CASSHTSGGYNEQFF
>TRBV19|.|TRBJ1-2|.
TGTGCCAGTAGCGATTTGGGGGGTAACTATGGCTACACCTTC
CASSDLGGNYGYTF
>TRBV2|.|TRBJ1-1|TRBD1
TGTGCCAGCAGGGACTTAACAGGGGGTACTGAAGCTTTCTTT
CASRDLTGGTEAFF
>TRBV6-5|.|TRBJ1-2|TRBD1
TGTGCCAGCAGTTACCGGGACAGGGAACACTATGGCTACACCTTC
CASSYRDREHYGYTF
>TRBV9|few|TRBJ2-7|.
TGTGCCAGTGGAGATCTTTACTCCTACGAGCAGTACTTC
CASGDLYSYEQYF
>TRBV7-8|.|TRBJ1-1|.
TGTGCCAGCAGCTTCCGGGGGGCGCGGGACACTGAAGCTTTCTTT
CASSFRGARDTEAFF
>TRBV28|.|TRBJ2-6|TRBD1
TGTGCCAGCACCGACAGGGGCTCTGGGGCCAACGTCCTGACTTTC
CASTDRGSGANVLTF
>TRBV5-1|.|TRBJ2-7|TRBD1
TGCGCCAGCAGCTTGGCTGGGACAGCCGCCTACGAGCAGTACTTC
CASSLAGTAAYEQYF
>TRBV9|.|TRBJ2-3|TRBD2
TGTGCCAGCAGCGTGGGGGGAGGGGCAGTAGATACGCAGTATTTT
CASSVGGGAVDTQYF
>TRBV11-2|.|TRBJ1-1|.
TGTGCCAGCAGACCCCCCGCGTCGAACACTGAAGCTTTCTTT
CASRPPASNTEAFF
>TRBV2|.|TRBJ1-2|.
TGTGCCAGCAGGGAAACTAACCTTCTTGGCTACACCTTC
CASRETNLLGYTF
>TRBV6-5|.|TRBJ2-7|TRBD1
TGTGCCACCGGGGGGACAGGGCCGGGCGAGCAGTACTTC
CATGGTGPGEQYF
>TRBV5-1|once|TRBJ2-1|TRBD2
TGCGCCAGCAGCTCGGGACTAGCGGGAACAGGCCAAGAGCAGTTCTTC
CASSSGLAGTGQEQFF
>TRBV7-6|.|TRBJ2-2|.
TGTGCCAGCAGCCGAAAGGGACAGAACACCGGGGAGCTGTTTTTT
CASSRKGQNTGELFF
>TRBV5-3|.|TRBJ1-5|.
TGTGCCAGAAGCTTGTCGGGGGTTCAGCCCCAGCATTTT
CARSLSGVQPQHF
>TRBV29-1|.|TRBJ1-2|.
TGCAGCGTTGTTGGGCAGGACCCCGGCTACACCTTC
CSVVGQDPGYTF
>TRBV9|.|TRBJ2-3|TRBD2
TGTGCCAGCAGCGTAGGGGGAGGGACTAGCACAGATACGCAGTATTTT
CASSVGGGTSTDTQYF
>TRBV2|.|TRBJ1-5|TRBD1
TGTGCCAGCAGCGGCCGGGACAGGGACGAATATAGCAATCAGCCCCAGCATTTT
CASSGRDRDEYSNQPQHF
>TRBV5-8|.|TRBJ2-6|.
TGTGCCAGCAGCTTGGACCCCGGTGGGGCCAACGTCCTGACTTTC
CASSLDPGGANVLTF
>TRBV4-1|.|TRBJ2-7|.
TGCGCCAGCAGCCAAGAGGAAGGCTCCTACGAGCAGTACTTC
CASSQEEGSYEQYF
>TRBV7-2|.|TRBJ2-5|.
TGTGCCAGCAGCTCATACAGCGTTGAACAAGAGACCCAGTACTTC
CASSSYSVEQETQYF
>TRBV19|once|TRBJ2-2|.
TGTGCCAGTAGTACCGCCGGGACAAGAAACACCGGGGAGCTGTTTTTT
CASSTAGTRNTGELFF
>TRBV11-3|.|TRBJ1-4|.
TGTGCCAGCAGCCTCAATAAAAGAACGGACGCCCCGGGAGAAAAACTGTTTTTT
CASSLNKRTDAPGEKLFF
>TRBV19|.|TRBJ1-5|.
TGTGCCAGTCTCGGTTGGACCGGGAATCAGCCCCAGCATTTT
CASLGWTGNQPQHF
>TRBV6-5|.|TRBJ2-7|TRBD2
TGTGCCAGCAGTTACTCGAGAAGCGGGGCCCCCTACGAGCAGTACTTC
CASSYSRSGAPYEQYF
>TRBV6-4|.|TRBJ1-2|.
TGTGCCAGCAGTAGATCCGGGTACGGCTACACCTTC
CASSRSGYGYTF
>TRBV21-1|.|TRBJ1-3|.
TGTGCCAGCAGCAAGAGTAATACAGGGGTCGGAAACACCATATATTTT
CASSKSNTGVGNTIYF
>TRBV29-1|few|TRBJ2-7|TRBD2
TGCAGCGTTGAAGGGGAGGGGCACTACGAGCAGTACTTC
CSVEGEGHYEQYF
>TRBV19|.|TRBJ2-1|.
TGTGCCAGCAATACAGGGCTTGGGGCGCACGAGCAGTTCTTC
CASNTGLGAHEQFF
>TRBV6-6|.|TRBJ2-7|.
TGTGCCAGCAGTAGGGCGGGGGAGCAGTACTTC
CASSRAGEQYF
>TRBV28|.|TRBJ2-7|.
TGTGCCAGCAGTTTGGAGCTCGTTTCGGGCCTCTCCTACGAGCAGTACTTC
CASSLELVSGLSYEQYF
>TRBV5-1|.|TRBJ1-1|.
TGCGCCAGCAGCTTCACTCCCTCGAACACTGAAGCTTTCTTT
CASSFTPSNTEAFF
>TRBV7-9|.|TRBJ2-7|.
TGTGCCAGCAGCCCGTCGCAGGGGGGGGAAGCCTACGAGCAGTACTTC
CASSPSQGGEAYEQYF
>TRBV19|.|TRBJ2-5|.
TGTGCCAGTAGTATAGGAGGGACCGACCAAGAGACCCAGTACTTC
CASSIGGTDQETQYF
>TRBV9|.|TRBJ2-7|TRBD2
TGTGCCAGCAGCGAATCGGGACTAGCGGGGTTCGAGCAGTACTTC
CASSESGLAGFEQYF
>TRBV28|.|TRBJ1-5|.
TGTGCCAGCACCTACAGGATGGGCAATCAGCCCCAGCATTTT
CASTYRMGNQPQHF
>TRBV19|.|TRBJ1-4|.
TGTGCCAGTAGACCGGACATAATGAGCGAAAAACTGTTTTTT
CASRPDIMSEKLFF
>TRBV10-2|.|TRBJ1-2|.
TGCGCCAGCGCCTCGAAGGGTAGAAACTATGGCTACACCTTC
CASASKGRNYGYTF
>TRBV3-1/TRBV3-2|once|TRBJ2-7|.
TGTGCCAGCGGAAGGGCTTTCCCCTACGAGCAGTACTTC
CASGRAFPYEQYF